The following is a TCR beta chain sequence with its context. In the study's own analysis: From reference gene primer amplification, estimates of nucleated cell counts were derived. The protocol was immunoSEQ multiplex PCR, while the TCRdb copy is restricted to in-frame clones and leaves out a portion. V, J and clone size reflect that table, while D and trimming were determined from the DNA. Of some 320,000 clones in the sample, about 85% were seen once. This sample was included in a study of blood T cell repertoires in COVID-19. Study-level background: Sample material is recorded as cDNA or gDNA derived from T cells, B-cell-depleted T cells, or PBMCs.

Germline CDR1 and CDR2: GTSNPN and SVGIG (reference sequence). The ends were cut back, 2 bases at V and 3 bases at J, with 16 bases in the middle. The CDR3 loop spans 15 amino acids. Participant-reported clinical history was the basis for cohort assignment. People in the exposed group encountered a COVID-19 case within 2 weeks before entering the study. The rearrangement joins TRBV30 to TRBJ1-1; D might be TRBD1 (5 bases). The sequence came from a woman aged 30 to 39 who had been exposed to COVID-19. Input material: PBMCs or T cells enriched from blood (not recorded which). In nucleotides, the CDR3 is TGTGCCTGGAGTCGTCCCGGCAGGGCTTACACTGAAGCTTTCTTT. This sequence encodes CAWSRPGRAYTEAFF.